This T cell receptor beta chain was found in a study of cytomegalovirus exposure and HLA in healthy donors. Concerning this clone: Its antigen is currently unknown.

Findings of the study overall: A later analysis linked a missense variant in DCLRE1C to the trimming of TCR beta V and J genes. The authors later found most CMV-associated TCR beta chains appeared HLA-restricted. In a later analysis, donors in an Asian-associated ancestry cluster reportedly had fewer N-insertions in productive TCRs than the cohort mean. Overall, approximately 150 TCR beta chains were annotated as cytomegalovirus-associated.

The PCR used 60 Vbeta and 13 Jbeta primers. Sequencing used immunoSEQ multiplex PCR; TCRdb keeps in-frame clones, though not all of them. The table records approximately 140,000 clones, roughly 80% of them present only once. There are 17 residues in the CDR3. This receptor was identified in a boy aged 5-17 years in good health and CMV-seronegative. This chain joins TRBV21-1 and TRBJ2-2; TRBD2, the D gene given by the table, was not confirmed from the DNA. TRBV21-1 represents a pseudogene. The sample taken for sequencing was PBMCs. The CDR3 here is CASSKGWRQTLAGELFF. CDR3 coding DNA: TGTGCCAGCAGCAAAGGGTGGAGGCAGACTTTGGCCGGGGAGCTGTTTTTT.